This TCR beta chain was found in a study of blood T cells in healthy people across ages. Regarding the study as a whole: Long-lived and aged donors differed, with more naive CD4+ cells and higher diversity in the long-lived. Diversity of TCR beta per million T cells declined in a roughly linear way with age. PBMCs that were unsorted prevented a conclusive naive versus antigen-experienced comparison.

PCR was performed a second time for about 6 to 12 cycles using a sample-barcoded 5' primer and a J-beta primer mix. TCRdb itself ran the 5' RACE reads through MiXCR, one entry per CDR3 protein. The table has over 600,000 distinct CDR3 sequences, more than 55% seen once. The CDR3 consists of 18 residues. With 3 bases clipped from V and 2 bases from J, the junction kept 14 bases outside the gene matches. The germline CDR1 and CDR2 sequences are SGHAT and FQNNGV. With each sample, at least 6 micrograms of total RNA were extracted. This clonotype showed up just a few times. As yet, its antigen is unknown. The V and J genes are TRBV11-2 and TRBJ2-3; 7 nucleotides align to TRBD1. This clonotype was obtained from a man aged 35-49 years in good health. The sequenced sample consisted of blood. Here the CDR3 reads CASSFPADRAVLTDTQYF. CDR3 sequence (DNA): TGTGCCAGCAGCTTCCCAGCCGACAGGGCGGTACTCACAGATACGCAGTATTTT.